Listed below are T cell receptor beta chains from one sample, sequenced in a study of T cell responses to AZD1222 COVID-19 vaccine. The assay was immunoSEQ multiplex PCR, and TCRdb's table has in-frame clones only and misses some. The table shows under 200,000 clones, with 94% occurring only once. The specimen comprised peripheral blood, sampled on day 0 of AZD1222 vaccination. The receptors stem from an adult in good health. The CDR3 runs from the conserved cysteine through the conserved F or W. A D gene is named only where the DNA matches it firmly. Size is omitted from some rows. Given values are once, few, many or a class for expanded clones.

len	d_gene	v_gene	abundance	j_gene	CDR3nt	CDR3aa
16	TRBD2	TRBV7-2	NA	TRBJ2-2	TGTGCCAGCAGCCTTCTGACTAGCCGGGAACCCGGGGAGCTGTTTTTT	CASSLLTSREPGELFF
16	NA	TRBV28	NA	TRBJ2-7	TGTGCCAGCAGTTTCCATGGAGGGACCTTCTCCTACGAGCAGTACTTC	CASSFHGGTFSYEQYF
13	NA	TRBV21-1	NA	TRBJ1-4	TGTGCCAGCAGCAAAGTAGGGGGTGAAAAACTGTTTTTT	CASSKVGGEKLFF
15	TRBD2	TRBV7-2	NA	TRBJ2-1	TGTGCCAGCCGGAGGGCTAGCGGGGGGAGAAATGAGCAGTTCTTC	CASRRASGGRNEQFF
16	NA	TRBV28	NA	TRBJ1-5	TGTGCCAGCGGACGTGGGGGAGGCAGGAGCAATCAGCCCCAGCATTTT	CASGRGGGRSNQPQHF
12	NA	TRBV7-3	NA	TRBJ2-1	TGTGCCAGCAGCTTCCCCGGGGGCGAGCAGTTCTTC	CASSFPGGEQFF
13	NA	TRBV2	NA	TRBJ2-1	TGTGCCAGCCGTGGGAGCTCCTACAATGAGCAGTTCTTC	CASRGSSYNEQFF
14	TRBD2	TRBV3-1/TRBV3-2	NA	TRBJ2-5	TGTGCCAGCAGCCCGCGACTAGCGGGAGTGACCCAGTACTTC	CASSPRLAGVTQYF
14	TRBD1	TRBV5-4	NA	TRBJ2-1	TGTGCCAGCAGCTATGGACAGGGCCGGAATGAGCAGTTCTTC	CASSYGQGRNEQFF
12	NA	TRBV5-4	NA	TRBJ2-3	TGTGCCAGCAGCCGGAACCCAGATACGCAGTATTTT	CASSRNPDTQYF
13	NA	TRBV5-4	NA	TRBJ1-5	TGTGCCAGCAGCTCTGGCCGGGATCAGCCCCAGCATTTT	CASSSGRDQPQHF
12	TRBD1	TRBV6-5	NA	TRBJ2-3	TGTGCCAGCCAGGGGGACACAGATACGCAGTATTTT	CASQGDTDTQYF
13	NA	TRBV28	NA	TRBJ1-2	TGTGCCAGCAGTTCTAAGGGGAGGGACGGCTACACCTTC	CASSSKGRDGYTF
14	NA	TRBV30	NA	TRBJ1-5	TGTGCCTGGAGTAACGCCGGCATCGGGCAGCCCCAGCATTTT	CAWSNAGIGQPQHF
16	TRBD2	TRBV4-1	NA	TRBJ2-1	TGCGCCAGCAGCCAAGAGGGGCTAGCGGCCCTCAATGAGCAGTTCTTC	CASSQEGLAALNEQFF
12	TRBD1	TRBV9	NA	TRBJ1-2	TGTGCCAGCAGCCCGGAGGGACAGGGAGTCACCTTC	CASSPEGQGVTF
15	NA	TRBV24-1	NA	TRBJ2-2	TGTGCCACCAGTGATTTTCCAGGGCCCACCGGGGAGCTGTTTTTT	CATSDFPGPTGELFF
15	NA	TRBV5-4	NA	TRBJ1-5	TGTGCCAGCAGCTTGGGTGGCGGGAGCAATCAGCCCCAGCATTTT	CASSLGGGSNQPQHF
15	NA	TRBV7-3	NA	TRBJ2-3	TGTGCCAGCAGCCAGCCTAGCGTAGAACAGGATACGCAGTATTTT	CASSQPSVEQDTQYF
14	NA	TRBV5-5	NA	TRBJ1-1	TGTGCCAGCAGCGCCGGGACCCCCAACGCTGAAGCTTTCTTT	CASSAGTPNAEAFF
18	NA	TRBV7-9	NA	TRBJ2-3	TGTGCCACCACAGAGCGCCCTTTGTGGGCGGAGGTCACAGATACGCAGTATTTT	CATTERPLWAEVTDTQYF
14	NA	TRBV6-5	NA	TRBJ2-5	TGTGCCAGCAGGACCCTCTTGACAGGAGAGACCCAGTACTTC	CASRTLLTGETQYF
13	NA	TRBV12-3/TRBV12-4	NA	TRBJ1-5	TGTGCCAGCAGTTTAGCGGAGGGCCAGCCCCAGCATTTT	CASSLAEGQPQHF
14	TRBD1	TRBV27	NA	TRBJ1-5	TGTGCCAGCGGTCACAGGGGATTCAATCAGCCCCAGCATTTT	CASGHRGFNQPQHF
17	TRBD2	TRBV25-1	NA	TRBJ2-7	TGTGCCAGCAGTGCCATCGTGGGACTAGCGGGATCCTACGAGCAGTACTTC	CASSAIVGLAGSYEQYF
14	NA	TRBV9	NA	TRBJ1-5	TGTGCCAGCAGCGTCGGGACGGGGAATCAGCCCCAGCATTTT	CASSVGTGNQPQHF
16	TRBD2	TRBV5-1	NA	TRBJ2-1	TGCGCCAGCAGCTTACCGGGACTAGCGGGAGGGGATGAGCAGTTCTTC	CASSLPGLAGGDEQFF
14	TRBD1	TRBV15	NA	TRBJ1-4	TGTGCCACCAGCGCAAGGACAGGGAATGAAAAACTGTTTTTT	CATSARTGNEKLFF
15	NA	TRBV4-1	NA	TRBJ2-5	TGCGCCAGCAGCCAAGATGACAGAGAAGGGGAGACCCAGTACTTC	CASSQDDREGETQYF
12	NA	TRBV19	NA	TRBJ2-7	TGTGCCAGCGGTCAGGGGTCCTACGAGCAGTACTTC	CASGQGSYEQYF
14	NA	TRBV2	NA	TRBJ1-1	TGTGCCAGCTACACCCCACAGGGGAACACTGAAGCTTTCTTT	CASYTPQGNTEAFF
13	NA	TRBV5-6	NA	TRBJ1-2	TGTGCCAGCAGCCCCTCAGTAGTCTATGGCTACACCTTC	CASSPSVVYGYTF
13	NA	TRBV7-3	NA	TRBJ1-6	TGTGCCAGCAGCTCGCAAGGGAATTCACCCCTCCACTTT	CASSSQGNSPLHF
15	NA	TRBV4-1	NA	TRBJ2-2	TGCGCCAGCAGCCAAGATAAGACCGACACCGGGGAGCTGTTTTTT	CASSQDKTDTGELFF
16	NA	TRBV4-1	once	TRBJ1-2	TGCGCCAGCAGCCAGAGCCCGTCCAGACGGAACTATGGCTACACCTTC	CASSQSPSRRNYGYTF
14	TRBD1	TRBV16	NA	TRBJ1-5	TGTGCCAGCAGCCAATCGGGGACAGGGGAGCCCCAGCATTTT	CASSQSGTGEPQHF
15	NA	TRBV27	NA	TRBJ1-3	TGTGCCAGCAGTTCTAGAGGGAGCTCTGGAAACACCATATATTTT	CASSSRGSSGNTIYF
13	NA	TRBV7-9	NA	TRBJ1-1	TGTGCCAGCAGCCTCCTGGGGAAGCCTGAAGCTTTCTTT	CASSLLGKPEAFF
14	TRBD1	TRBV10-3	NA	TRBJ1-1	TGTGCCATTCGCACGGACAGGGGAAACACTGAAGCTTTCTTT	CAIRTDRGNTEAFF
13	NA	TRBV28	NA	TRBJ2-1	TGTGCCAGCAGTTTTCTAGCAGATTCTGAGCAGTTCTTC	CASSFLADSEQFF
12	NA	TRBV10-3	NA	TRBJ1-2	TGTGCCATCAGCATGCCTCCTCGGGGCTACACCTTC	CAISMPPRGYTF
13	NA	TRBV7-9	NA	TRBJ2-5	TGTGCCAGCAGCTTAGCGGCTAGCGCGACCCAGTACTTC	CASSLAASATQYF
14	NA	TRBV5-5	NA	TRBJ2-1	TGTGCCAGCAGCCGCGCTCGGAGCTACAATGAGCAGTTCTTC	CASSRARSYNEQFF
13	NA	TRBV9	few	TRBJ2-4	TGTGCCAGCAGCGTAGAGCCCGGGGACATTCAGTACTTC	CASSVEPGDIQYF
15	NA	TRBV5-4	NA	TRBJ1-3	TGTGCCAGCAGCTTGGGGAGTAGCTCTGGAAACACCATATATTTT	CASSLGSSSGNTIYF
10	NA	TRBV20-1	once	TRBJ1-2	TGCAGTGCGAGACGTTATGGCTACACCTTC	CSARRYGYTF
17	TRBD2	TRBV16	NA	TRBJ2-3	TGTGCCAGCAGCTGGAAGCGGGAGGTAGTGAGGACAGATACGCAGTATTTT	CASSWKREVVRTDTQYF
16	NA	TRBV9	NA	TRBJ2-7	TGTGCCAGCAGCGTAGGACCCCAGGTGGGGAGCTACGAGCAGTACTTC	CASSVGPQVGSYEQYF
10	NA	TRBV7-9	NA	TRBJ2-1	TGTGCCAGCAGCCGGAATGAGCAGTTCTTC	CASSRNEQFF
14	TRBD2	TRBV5-1	NA	TRBJ2-1	TGCGCCAGCAGCGTACAAGCGGGAGCAGGTGAGCAGTTCTTC	CASSVQAGAGEQFF
15	TRBD1	TRBV7-9	NA	TRBJ1-1	TGTGCCAGCAGCTCTCTCCGGGACAGGCCGCCGGAAGCTTTCTTT	CASSSLRDRPPEAFF
13	NA	TRBV12-3/TRBV12-4	NA	TRBJ2-6	TGTGCCAGCAGCCCTCATGGGGCCAACGTCCTGACTTTC	CASSPHGANVLTF
15	TRBD1	TRBV2	NA	TRBJ2-7	TGTGCCAGCACCAACCTAGGACAGGGGTCATACGAGCAGTACTTC	CASTNLGQGSYEQYF
14	NA	TRBV7-9	once	TRBJ1-1	TGTGCCAGCAGCTTAGGAAGACAGAACACTGAAGCTTTCTTT	CASSLGRQNTEAFF
18	TRBD1	TRBV19	NA	TRBJ2-6	TGTGCCAGTACCTCACCCGGGACAGGATACTCTGGGGCCAACGTCCTGACTTTC	CASTSPGTGYSGANVLTF
14	TRBD1	TRBV6-5	NA	TRBJ1-1	TGTGCCAGCAGGGGGGACAGGGAGGATGCTGAAGCTTTCTTT	CASRGDREDAEAFF
13	TRBD1	TRBV18	NA	TRBJ1-1	TGTGCCAGCTCACAGGACAGGGCTGCTGAAGCTTTCTTT	CASSQDRAAEAFF
13	NA	TRBV2	NA	TRBJ1-5	TGTGCCAGCGTTGAACAAGGGGATCAGCCCCAGCATTTT	CASVEQGDQPQHF
16	NA	TRBV5-1	NA	TRBJ1-1	TGCGCCAGCAGCTTGGAGGGGCGGGCTGGGGGCACTGAAGCTTTCTTT	CASSLEGRAGGTEAFF
17	NA	TRBV4-1	NA	TRBJ2-7	TGCGCCAGCAGCCAAGACGCATATAGCGGATTAGCCTACGAGCAGTACTTC	CASSQDAYSGLAYEQYF